This T cell receptor beta chain was captured by sequencing in a study of response to subunit inactivated influenza vaccine. A word on this clonotype: Its antigen is unknown.

The CDR3 covers 11 residues. Per the germline V gene, CDR1 is DFQATT and CDR2 is SNEGSKA (reference sequence). The V end was cut by 3 bases, the J end by 11 bases, with 11 bases between. Each CDR3 protein gets one entry after TCRdb re-called the RT-PCR reads with MiXCR. The repertoire has about 520,000 distinct CDR3 sequences, 25% of them found once; the top ten carry approximately 2%. Study observations and caveats: There was a suggestion from the authors that each seasonal influenza vaccination recruits few new T cells.

The clonotype comes from a man aged 50 to 59 who received an inactivated influenza vaccine. The V call is TRBV20-1, the J call TRBJ2-1; TRBD2 is a possible D gene (6 bases). The sequences come from CD4+ T cells sorted from PBMCs, collected less than 6 days after vaccination. The CDR3 protein is CSASRDFKQFF. As DNA, the CDR3 is TGCAGTGCTAGTAGGGACTTTAAGCAGTTCTTC.